The 13 T cell receptor beta chains given below trace back to one sample, sequenced in a study of CD8+ T cells in alopecia areata. RNA extraction was followed by reverse transcription into cDNA, which acted as the sequencing template. Sequencing used immunoSEQ multiplex PCR; TCRdb keeps in-frame clones, though not all of them. The table records about 200,000 clones, roughly three fifths of them present only once. Material: CD8+ T cells sorted from blood. Receptor source: a human donor in good health.

The chain recombines TRBV6-5 with TRBJ2-7; no clear D gene. The CDR3 has 13 amino acids. Trimming stripped 5 bases from V and 2 bases from J, with 10 bases between. CDR1 and CDR2 (germline): MNHEY, SVGAGI. The chain's CDR3 is CASSLLRAYEQYF. The CDR3 DNA reads as TGTGCCAGCAGTCTCCTCCGGGCCTACGAGCAGTACTTC.

The rearrangement joins TRBV27 to TRBJ1-1; D is undetermined. The germline V gene encodes CDR1 MNHEY and CDR2 SMNVEV (reference sequence). V was shortened by 3 bases and J by 6 bases, with 14 bases between the two germline ends. The CDR3 extends over 14 amino acids. The CDR3 DNA follows: TGTGCCAGCAGTTTTGGAGGAATTTTCTCTGAAGCTTTCTTT. It encodes CASSFGGIFSEAFF.

The chain links TRBV4-1 to TRBJ1-6, with D maybe TRBD1 (6 bases). The CDR3 loop spans 12 amino acids. The V gene lost 6 bases and the J gene lost 8 bases, with 8 bases spanning the gap. The V gene's germline CDR1 is MGHRA and CDR2 YSYEKL. As DNA, the CDR3 is TGCGCCAGCAGAACAGGGTATTCACCCCTCCACTTT. This sequence encodes CASRTGYSPLHF.

This CDR3 reads CAWGAYNEQFF. As DNA, the CDR3 is TGTGCCTGGGGGGCCTACAATGAGCAGTTCTTC. V gene TRBV30 combines with J gene TRBJ2-1, with unresolved D. Germline CDR1 GTSNPN, CDR2 SVGIG (reference sequence). V was shortened by 5 bases and J by 2 bases, with 4 bases between the two germline ends. The CDR3 is made up of 11 amino acids.

This clone was observed a handful of times. The rearrangement links TRBV5-4 to TRBJ1-1; possible D gene TRBD1, 5 bases. V dropped 2 bases and J dropped 1 base, with 6 bases sitting between them. This CDR3 has 13 amino acids. Germline V gene lookup returns CDR1 SGHNT and CDR2 YYREEE (reference sequence). The CDR3: CASSLQENTEAFF. CDR3 nucleotides: TGTGCCAGCAGCTTACAGGAGAACACTGAAGCTTTCTTT.

CDR3 DNA: TGTGCCAGCAGCTGGGGCGCGCCGATCTCCGGGGAGCTGTTTTTT. It encodes CASSWGAPISGELFF. The chain is built from TRBV11-2 and TRBJ2-2; possible D gene TRBD1, 5 bases. Trimming shortened V by 4 bases and J by 6 bases, and 15 bases separated the two germline ends. CDR3 size: 15 residues. Germline V CDR1 and CDR2: SGHAT, FQNNGV.

The chain employs TRBV7-8 and TRBJ2-1; no clear D. Germline CDR1 SGHVS, CDR2 FQNEAQ. The CDR3 is made up of 13 amino acids. The ends were cut back, 0 bases at V and 8 bases at J, with 8 bases in the middle. CDR3 region: CASSLARGDEQFF. The CDR3 bases are TGTGCCAGCAGCTTAGCCCGTGGCGATGAGCAGTTCTTC. Complete variable domain (other parts from reference TRBV7-8 and TRBJ2-1): GAGVSQSPRYKVAKRGQDVALRCDPISGHVSLFWYQQALGQGPEFLTYFQNEAQLDKSGLPSDRFFAERPEGSVSTLKIQRTQQEDSAVYLCASSLARGDEQFFGPGTRLTVL.

J is TRBJ2-7 and V is TRBV6-5; D is unresolved. V was pared by 2 bases and J by 3 bases, with 11 bases between. The CDR3 runs 14 residues. The V gene's germline CDR1 is MNHEY and CDR2 SVGAGI. The DNA of the CDR3 is TGTGCCAGCAGTTACGGGCAGGCCCGCTACGAGCAGTACTTC. This encodes CASSYGQARYEQYF.

The chain links TRBV27 to TRBJ1-5, with a possible D match to TRBD1 (6 bases). The germline CDR1 and CDR2 sequences are MNHEY and SMNVEV (reference sequence). The CDR3 contains 13 residues. V lost 5 bases and J 6 bases, leaving 11 bases between the germline ends. This CDR3 reads CASSNRVGQPQHF. The CDR3 DNA reads TGTGCCAGCAGTAACAGGGTCGGTCAGCCCCAGCATTTT.

V is TRBV5-1 and J is TRBJ2-5; the D gene could be TRBD1 or TRBD2 (5 bases each). The germline V and J ends were trimmed by 1 base and 1 base, with 8 bases remaining between them. This CDR3 spans 14 amino acids. CDR1 and CDR2 from the germline V gene are SGHRS and YFSETQ. Here the CDR3 reads CASSLWGTQETQYF. The CDR3 DNA reads as TGCGCCAGCAGCTTGTGGGGGACCCAAGAGACCCAGTACTTC.

This clone was counted only a few times. The chain links TRBV6-6 to TRBJ2-7; 8 bases align to TRBD1. J lost 0 bases, V lost 1 base, and 2 bases had no gene match. The CDR3 is made up of 15 amino acids. Germline-derived CDR1 and CDR2 are MNHNY and SVGAGI (reference sequence). The CDR3 reads CASSYFGQGSYEQYF. CDR3 nucleotides: TGTGCCAGCAGTTACTTCGGACAGGGCTCCTACGAGCAGTACTTC.

This clone was observed at least ten times. This sequence joins TRBV7-9 and TRBJ2-5; 7 bases align to TRBD1. The CDR3 sequence is 16 residues long. The germline V gene encodes CDR1 SEHNR and CDR2 FQNEAQ (reference sequence). Losses at the gene ends were 3 bases for V and 4 bases for J; bases not matched to a gene: 11. CDR3 DNA: TGTGCCAGCAGCTTCCTTCATAGGGGGCCGGGAGAGACCCAGTACTTC. This encodes CASSFLHRGPGETQYF.

Here the CDR3 reads CASSAREGNQPQHF. The CDR3 DNA follows: TGCGCCAGCAGCGCACGGGAGGGTAATCAGCCCCAGCATTTT. The chain has TRBV4-1 and TRBJ1-5; D gene ambiguous. The V and J ends lost 5 bases and 4 bases respectively, with 12 bases between them. The CDR3 totals 14 residues. CDR1 is MGHRA, CDR2 YSYEKL, per germline.